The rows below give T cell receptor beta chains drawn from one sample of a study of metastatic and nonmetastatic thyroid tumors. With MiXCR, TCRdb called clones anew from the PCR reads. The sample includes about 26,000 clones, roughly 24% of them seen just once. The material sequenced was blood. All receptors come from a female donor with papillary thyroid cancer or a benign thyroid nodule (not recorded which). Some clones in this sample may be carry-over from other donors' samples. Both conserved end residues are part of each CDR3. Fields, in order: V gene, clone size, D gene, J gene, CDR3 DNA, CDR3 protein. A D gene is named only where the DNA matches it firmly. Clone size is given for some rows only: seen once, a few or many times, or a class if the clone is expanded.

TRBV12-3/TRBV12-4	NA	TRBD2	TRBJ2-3	TGTGCCAGCATTTATAGCGGGGGGGCACATACGCAGTATTTT	CASIYSGGAHTQYF
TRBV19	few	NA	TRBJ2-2	TGTGCCGGCAGTCCGGGTTACACCTGGGATCTGTTTTTT	CAGSPGYTWDLFF
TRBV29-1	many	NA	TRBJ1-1	TGCAGCGTTCGCCGACAGACAAGGAACACTGAAGCTTTCTTT	CSVRRQTRNTEAFF
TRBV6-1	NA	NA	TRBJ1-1	TGTGCCAGCAGCTCCCACCCCGGGGAGAACACTGAAGCTTTCTTT	CASSSHPGENTEAFF
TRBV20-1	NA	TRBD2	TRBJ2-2	TGCAGTGCTACAACGGGACTAGCCGGAAGCGGGGCCAAGGAGCTGTTTTTT	CSATTGLAGSGAKELFF
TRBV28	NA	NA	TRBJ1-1	TGTGCCAGCAGTCACAGGGACCGGTGGCATGAAGCTTTCTTT	CASSHRDRWHEAFF
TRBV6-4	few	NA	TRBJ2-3	TGTGCCAGCAGTGACACTATCGGGAGCACAGATACTCAGTATTTT	CASSDTIGSTDTQYF
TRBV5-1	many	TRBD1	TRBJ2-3	TGCGCCAGCAGCGGGATATTACGGGACAGGGGTACAGATACGCAGTATTTT	CASSGILRDRGTDTQYF
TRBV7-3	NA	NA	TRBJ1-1	TGTGCCGGCAGCCTAAGGGCGAGGGACACTGAAGCTTTCTTT	CAGSLRARDTEAFF
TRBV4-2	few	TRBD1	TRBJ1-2	TGTGCCAGCAGCCAAGACCAGTCGACAGGGGTCTATGGCTACACCTTC	CASSQDQSTGVYGYTF
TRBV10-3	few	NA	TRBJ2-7	TGTGCCATCAGTGGAGGACCGGGACATAGCTCCGACGAGCATTACTTC	CAISGGPGHSSDEHYF
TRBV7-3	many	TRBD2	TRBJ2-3	TGTGCCAGCAGCTTTAGCGGGAGAGTGGATACGCAGTATTTT	CASSFSGRVDTQYF
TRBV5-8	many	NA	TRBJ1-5	TGTGCCAGCAGCTCCAGGGCCACTGGGTACAATCAGCCCCAGCATTTT	CASSSRATGYNQPQHF
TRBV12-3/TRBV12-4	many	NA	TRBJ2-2	TGTGCCAGCAGTCTTAGCGGTAGGAACACCGGGGAGCTGTTTTTT	CASSLSGRNTGELFF
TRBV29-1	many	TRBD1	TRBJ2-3	TGCAGCGTAGCGGACAGGACATTCACAGATACGCAGTATTTT	CSVADRTFTDTQYF
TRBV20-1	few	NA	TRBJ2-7	TGCAGTGCTATGATCGGGGGGACAAAATACGAGCAGTACTTC	CSAMIGGTKYEQYF
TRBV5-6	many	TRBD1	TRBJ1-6	TGTGCCAGCAGCCGCCGGGACAGCAATTCACCCCTCCACTTT	CASSRRDSNSPLHF
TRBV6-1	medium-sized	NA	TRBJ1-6	TGTGCCAGCAGTGCGGGCCCTTATAATTCACCCCTCCACTTT	CASSAGPYNSPLHF
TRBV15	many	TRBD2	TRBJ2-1	TGTGCCACCAGCAGAGGGGCGGGAGTCGGTGAGCAGTTCTTC	CATSRGAGVGEQFF
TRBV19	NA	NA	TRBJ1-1	TGTGCCAGTAGTATCCAGCACGGGGAAACTGAAGCTTTCTTT	CASSIQHGETEAFF
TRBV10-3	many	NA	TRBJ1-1	TGTGCCATCAGGGGGCCCAGCACTGAAGCTTTCTTT	CAIRGPSTEAFF
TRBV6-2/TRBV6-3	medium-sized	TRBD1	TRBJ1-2	TGTGCCAGCAGTCCCATTCCCGGGACAGGGGGCGTTTTTAATGGCTACACCTTC	CASSPIPGTGGVFNGYTF